Listed here are 25 T cell receptor beta chains from one sample, sequenced in a study of shared clonotypes between healthy human individuals. Only in-frame clones appear in the TCRdb table, and some are missing; sequencing was by immunoSEQ multiplex PCR. The sample holds about 2.4 million clones, over 85% seen once. Sequencing input: naive CD4+ T cells from PBMCs. Subset given: CD45RA+ positively selected. Every receptor here comes from a man aged 18 to 29 in good health. Some clones in this sample may be carry-over from other donors' samples.

The chain carries TRBV6-5 and TRBJ1-2, with TRBD1 matching over 7 bases. V trimming: 0 bases; J trimming: 6 bases; junction bases outside the gene matches: 7. In germline, CDR1 is MNHEY, CDR2 SVGAGI. CDR3 size: 15 residues. The CDR3 DNA reads as TGTGCCAGCAGTTACTCGAGACAGGGACAGAATGGCTACACCTTC. Amino acids: CASSYSRQGQNGYTF.

This chain joins TRBV29-1 and TRBJ2-1, with 10 bases lining up with TRBD2. The germline CDR1 and CDR2 sequences are SQVTM and ANQGSEA. The CDR3 runs 13 residues. V trimming: 7 bases; J trimming: 4 bases; junction bases outside the gene matches: 4. CDR3 region: CSDGTSEYNEQFF. The CDR3, as DNA: TGCAGCGACGGGACTAGCGAATACAATGAGCAGTTCTTC.

On this clone itself: Other DNA sequences within the sample encode an identical CDR3. The V and J genes are TRBV6-5 and TRBJ1-1; D uncertain. CDR1 is MNHEY and CDR2 is SVGAGI in the germline V gene. The CDR3 length is 13 residues. Trimming pared 0 bases from V and 3 bases from J, leaving 5 bases between. The CDR3 here is CASSYSRDTEAFF. The CDR3 region has the DNA TGTGCCAGCAGTTACTCGCGGGACACTGAAGCTTTCTTT.

CDR3 bases: TGCAGCGTTTTGGAAAACATTCAGTACTTC. Amino acid sequence: CSVLENIQYF. V usage is TRBV29-1 and J usage is TRBJ2-4; D call uncertain. Per germline, CDR1 SQVTM and CDR2 ANQGSEA. Trimming left V 5 bases short and J 5 bases short, with 4 bases between. The CDR3 runs to 10 residues.

This chain connects TRBV5-4 to TRBJ1-1, with TRBD1 as a possible D gene (6 bases). Germline loops: CDR1 SGHNT, CDR2 YYREEE (reference sequence). The CDR3 sequence is 15 residues long. V shed 4 bases and J shed 0 bases, with 13 bases lying between them. The DNA for the CDR3 is TGTGCCAGCAGCCCCGGACAGCGCATGAACACTGAAGCTTTCTTT. This codes for CASSPGQRMNTEAFF.

V usage is TRBV7-9 and J usage is TRBJ1-5, with D possibly matching TRBD1 (6 bases). CDR3 length: 14 residues. The V and J ends lost 3 bases and 5 bases respectively, with 11 bases between them. Germline V lookup: CDR1 SEHNR, CDR2 FQNEAQ (reference sequence). In DNA, the CDR3 is TGTGCCAGCAGCTTTACAGGGAGGGATCAGCCCCAGCATTTT. Residues: CASSFTGRDQPQHF.

The gene calls are TRBV29-1 and TRBJ1-2; 12 bases map to TRBD1. Trimming removed 7 bases from V and 8 bases from J; junction bases left unmatched: 11. The CDR3 covers 14 residues. The germline V gene encodes CDR1 SQVTM and CDR2 ANQGSEA. CDR3 loop: CSASLGTGGAGYTF. DNA for the CDR3: TGCAGCGCCTCTCTCGGGACAGGGGGCGCCGGCTACACCTTC.

The chain joins TRBV18 to TRBJ1-5; D is unclear. The CDR3 runs to 18 residues. Deletions cut 6 bases from V and 0 bases from J, with 21 bases between. Germline V gene lookup returns CDR1 KGHSH and CDR2 LQKENI. The chain's CDR3 is CASSSTGNPTVSNQPQHF. CDR3 nucleotide sequence: TGTGCCAGCTCGTCTACGGGTAATCCAACAGTTAGCAATCAGCCCCAGCATTTT.

The chain has TRBV29-1 and TRBJ1-1; D might be TRBD1 (5 bases). V lost 4 bases and J lost 1, with 16 bases in between. CDR1 SQVTM and CDR2 ANQGSEA come from the germline V gene. This CDR3 region has 15 residues. The CDR3 region is CSVGLLGATNTEAFF. In nucleotides, the CDR3 is TGCAGCGTTGGGCTTTTAGGGGCGACGAACACTGAAGCTTTCTTT. Full variable domain (outside the CDR3, taken from reference TRBV29-1 and TRBJ1-1): SAVISQKPSRDICQRGTSLTIQCQVDSQVTMMFWYRQQPGQSLTLIATANQGSEATYESGFVIDKFPISRPNLTFSTLTVSNMSPEDSSIYLCSVGLLGATNTEAFFGQGTRLTVV.

The rearrangement uses TRBV5-1 and TRBJ2-1, with D possibly being TRBD1 (5 bases). Germline values: CDR1 SGHRS, CDR2 YFSETQ. V gave up 0 bases and J gave up 9 bases, with 16 bases separating them. The CDR3 covers 15 residues. CDR3 DNA sequence: TGCGCCAGCAGCTTGGAGTCAGGGTCTTACGGTGAGCAGTTCTTC. Its translation: CASSLESGSYGEQFF.

This clone has only a few counts. Other DNA sequences in this specimen translate into the identical CDR3. The chain joins TRBV5-1 to TRBJ1-1; the D is unclear. V was clipped by 0 bases and J by 3 bases, with 6 bases between them. The CDR3 is 13 residues long. Germline CDR1 reads SGHRS; CDR2 reads YFSETQ. CDR3 nucleotide sequence: TGCGCCAGCAGCTTGGTGGGCGACACTGAAGCTTTCTTT. It is translated as CASSLVGDTEAFF.

This clone was recorded only once. The rearrangement uses TRBV5-1 and TRBJ1-1; D gene uncertain. This CDR3 contains 15 residues. Germline V lookup: CDR1 SGHRS, CDR2 YFSETQ. With 0 bases removed from V and 7 bases from J, the gap between germline ends came to 16 bases. CDR3 nucleotides: TGCGCCAGCAGCTTGGCCCTTTACGGAACGGATGAAGCTTTCTTT. This encodes CASSLALYGTDEAFF.

The chain links TRBV29-1 to TRBJ1-2; the D is unclear. Looked up from germline, CDR1 is SQVTM and CDR2 is ANQGSEA. CDR3 length equals 14 residues. V was shortened by 6 bases and J by 4 bases, with 18 bases between the two germline ends. The CDR3 DNA follows: TGCAGCGTGCCCCAGACTCAGGCGCTCTATGGCTACACCTTC. Protein product: CSVPQTQALYGYTF. Based on the CDR3 plus reference TRBV29-1 and TRBJ1-2, the full variable domain is SAVISQKPSRDICQRGTSLTIQCQVDSQVTMMFWYRQQPGQSLTLIATANQGSEATYESGFVIDKFPISRPNLTFSTLTVSNMSPEDSSIYLCSVPQTQALYGYTFGSGTRLTVV.

J is TRBJ2-6 and V is TRBV18; D remains unclear. Germline CDR1 reads KGHSH; CDR2 reads LQKENI. With 3 bases removed from V and 0 bases from J, the gap between germline ends came to 6 bases. The CDR3 runs to 15 residues. CDR3 loop: CASSPTDSGANVLTF. CDR3 sequence (DNA): TGTGCCAGCTCACCGACGGACTCTGGGGCCAACGTCCTGACTTTC. The variable domain in full, completed from reference TRBV18 and TRBJ2-6, reads NAGVMQNPRHLVRRRGQEARLRCSPMKGHSHVYWYRQLPEEGLKFMVYLQKENIIDESGMPKERFSAEFPKEGPSILRIQQVVRGDSAAYFCASSPTDSGANVLTFGAGSRLTVL.

This chain uses TRBV15 with TRBJ2-3, with 8 bases identical to TRBD1. The CDR3 length is 18 residues. The trim removed 6 bases at V and 1 base at J, leaving 15 bases unmatched. Germline V lookup: CDR1 LNHNV, CDR2 YYDKDF (reference sequence). Here the CDR3 reads CATRLGTGLLGGTDTQYF. The CDR3 coding sequence is TGTGCCACCAGACTGGGGACAGGCCTCCTTGGGGGCACAGATACGCAGTATTTT.

Details on this clone: Other DNA sequences from this sample encode an identical CDR3 as well. The gene calls are TRBV7-9 and TRBJ1-1; no reliable D call. The CDR3 is 13 amino acids. The germline V and J ends were trimmed by 2 bases and 2 bases, with 6 bases remaining between them. Per the germline V gene, CDR1 is SEHNR and CDR2 is FQNEAQ (reference sequence). CDR3 in DNA: TGTGCCAGCAGCTTATTAGGAAACACTGAAGCTTTCTTT. It encodes CASSLLGNTEAFF.

Turning to this clone: Other nucleotide sequences from this sample produce the same CDR3. V is TRBV5-1 and J is TRBJ1-2; 7 bases are a match to TRBD1. With 2 bases clipped from V and 0 bases from J, the junction kept 1 base outside the gene matches. Germline V CDR1 and CDR2: SGHRS, YFSETQ. The CDR3 spans 14 residues. Here the CDR3 DNA reads TGCGCCAGCAGCTTAGGGACAGCTAACTATGGCTACACCTTC. Translating it yields CASSLGTANYGYTF. The whole variable domain, filled in from reference TRBV5-1 and TRBJ1-2, reads KAGVTQTPRYLIKTRGQQVTLSCSPISGHRSVSWYQQTPGQGLQFLFEYFSETQRNKGNFPGRFSGRQFSNSRSEMNVSTLELGDSALYLCASSLGTANYGYTFGSGTRLTVV.

The chain couples TRBV28 to TRBJ1-1, with D perhaps matching TRBD1 (5 bases). V gave up 2 bases and J gave up 0 bases, with 7 bases separating them. Germline values: CDR1 MDHEN, CDR2 SYDVKM. The CDR3 is made up of 14 amino acids. The CDR3 sequence: CASSLARVNTEAFF. The CDR3 nucleotides are TGTGCCAGCAGTTTAGCCAGGGTGAACACTGAAGCTTTCTTT.

This CDR3 reads CASSLDPTGGGYEQYF. As DNA, the CDR3 is TGTGCCAGCAGCTTGGACCCTACAGGGGGTGGGTACGAGCAGTACTTC. This chain links TRBV5-4 with TRBJ2-7, with 8 bases matching TRBD1. The germline gives CDR1 SGHNT, CDR2 YYREEE (reference sequence). J gave up 4 bases and V 0 bases, and 9 bases lay outside the gene matches. CDR3 length: 16 amino acids.

This clone occurred a few times. The chain links TRBV5-6 to TRBJ1-4; D perhaps matches TRBD1 (5 bases). This CDR3 has 14 residues. V lost 5 bases to trimming and J lost 1 base, with 9 bases between them. The germline V gene has CDR1 SGHDT and CDR2 YYEEEE. The CDR3: CASSWGITNEKLFF. As DNA, the CDR3 is TGTGCCAGCAGTTGGGGGATAACTAATGAAAAACTGTTTTTT.

The chain joins TRBV5-1 to TRBJ2-3; weak D call: TRBD2 (6 bases). V was clipped by 3 bases and J by 0 bases, with 11 bases between them. The CDR3 is made up of 15 amino acids. Germline V CDR1 and CDR2: SGHRS, YFSETQ. DNA of the CDR3: TGCGCCAGCAGCTCCCCGGGAGCTAGCACAGATACGCAGTATTTT. Residues: CASSSPGASTDTQYF.

This rearrangement joins TRBV27 to TRBJ2-3; 10 nucleotides match TRBD2. V trimming: 9 bases; J trimming: 0 bases; junction bases outside the gene matches: 12. CDR3 size: 17 residues. Per the germline V gene, CDR1 is MNHEY and CDR2 is SMNVEV (reference sequence). The CDR3 DNA reads as TGTGCCAGTAGGAGGCTAGCGGGAGCAGCTAGCACAGATACGCAGTATTTT. Encoded protein: CASRRLAGAASTDTQYF.

In regard to this clone: Relative to the germline gene, one junction end is altered; a read error may explain this. J is TRBJ2-1 and V is TRBV20-1, with a possible D match to TRBD2 (6 bases). From germline, CDR1 is DFQATT and CDR2 SNEGSKA (reference sequence). The CDR3 runs 11 residues. The CDR3 region is CSAPAAGLAVF. CDR3 nucleotide sequence: TGCAGTGCCCCCGCCGCGGGACTCGCGGTCTTC.

The rearrangement links TRBV2 to TRBJ2-7; 9 nucleotides line up with TRBD2. Germline trimming cut 5 bases from V and 4 bases from J; bases unmatched to any gene: 6. The V gene's germline CDR1 is SNHLY and CDR2 FYNNEI. The CDR3 runs 14 residues. The CDR3 here is CASSRTSDYYEQYF. The DNA for the CDR3 is TGTGCCAGCAGTAGGACTAGCGACTATTACGAGCAGTACTTC.

The V call is TRBV11-2, the J call TRBJ1-2, with TRBD1 as a possible D gene (5 bases). Trimming cost V 3 bases and J 1 base, with 6 bases left between them. This CDR3 region has 13 residues. Germline V gene lookup returns CDR1 SGHAT and CDR2 FQNNGV. This CDR3 is CASSLGVNYGYTF. DNA of the CDR3: TGTGCCAGCAGCTTGGGGGTTAACTATGGCTACACCTTC.